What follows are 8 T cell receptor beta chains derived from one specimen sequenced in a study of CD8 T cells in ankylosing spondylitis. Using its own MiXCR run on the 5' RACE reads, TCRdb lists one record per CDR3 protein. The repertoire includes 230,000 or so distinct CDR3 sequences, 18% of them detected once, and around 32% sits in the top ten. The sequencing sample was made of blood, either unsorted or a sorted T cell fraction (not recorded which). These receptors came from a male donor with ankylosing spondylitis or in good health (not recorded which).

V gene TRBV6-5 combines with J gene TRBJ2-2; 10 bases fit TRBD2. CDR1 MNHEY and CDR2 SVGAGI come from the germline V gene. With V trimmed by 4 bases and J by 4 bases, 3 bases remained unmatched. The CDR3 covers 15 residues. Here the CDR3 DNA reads TGTGCCAGCAGTTCTAGCGGGAGCCCCACCGGGGAGCTGTTTTTT. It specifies CASSSSGSPTGELFF.

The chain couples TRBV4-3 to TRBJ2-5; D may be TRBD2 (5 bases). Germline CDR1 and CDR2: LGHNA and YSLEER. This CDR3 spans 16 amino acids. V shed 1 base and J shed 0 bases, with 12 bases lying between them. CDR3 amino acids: CASSQGLADYQETQYF. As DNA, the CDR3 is TGCGCCAGCAGCCAAGGGTTGGCGGACTACCAAGAGACCCAGTACTTC.

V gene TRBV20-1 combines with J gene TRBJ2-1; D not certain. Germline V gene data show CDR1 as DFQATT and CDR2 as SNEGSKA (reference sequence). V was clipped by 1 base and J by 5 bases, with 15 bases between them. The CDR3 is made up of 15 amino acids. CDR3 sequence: CSARAPSTRNNEQFF. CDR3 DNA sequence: TGCAGTGCTAGAGCCCCTTCCACCAGGAACAATGAGCAGTTCTTC.

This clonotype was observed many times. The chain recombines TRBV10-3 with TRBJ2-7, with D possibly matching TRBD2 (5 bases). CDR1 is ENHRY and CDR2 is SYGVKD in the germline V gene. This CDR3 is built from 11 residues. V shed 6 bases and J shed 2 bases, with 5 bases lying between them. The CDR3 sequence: CAISGTYEQYF. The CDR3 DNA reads TGTGCCATCAGCGGGACCTACGAGCAGTACTTC.

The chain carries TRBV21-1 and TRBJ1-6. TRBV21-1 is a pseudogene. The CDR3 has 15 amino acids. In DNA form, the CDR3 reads TGTGCCAGCAGCAAAAGCGTGGTCTGGAATTCACCCCTCCACTTT. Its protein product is CASSKSVVWNSPLHF.

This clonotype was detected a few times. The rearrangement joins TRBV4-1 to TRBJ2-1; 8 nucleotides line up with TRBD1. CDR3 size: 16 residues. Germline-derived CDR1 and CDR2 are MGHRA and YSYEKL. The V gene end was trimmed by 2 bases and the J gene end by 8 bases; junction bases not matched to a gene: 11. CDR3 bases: TGCGCCAGCAGCCAACAAGACAGGGGTCAGGGGGATGAGCAGTTCTTC. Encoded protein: CASSQQDRGQGDEQFF.

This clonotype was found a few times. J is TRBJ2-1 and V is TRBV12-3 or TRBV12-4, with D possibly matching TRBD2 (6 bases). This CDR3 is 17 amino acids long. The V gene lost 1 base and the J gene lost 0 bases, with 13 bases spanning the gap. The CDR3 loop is CASSLGVSGSSYNEQFF. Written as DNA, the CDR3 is TGTGCCAGCAGTTTAGGTGTTAGCGGTAGCTCCTACAATGAGCAGTTCTTC.

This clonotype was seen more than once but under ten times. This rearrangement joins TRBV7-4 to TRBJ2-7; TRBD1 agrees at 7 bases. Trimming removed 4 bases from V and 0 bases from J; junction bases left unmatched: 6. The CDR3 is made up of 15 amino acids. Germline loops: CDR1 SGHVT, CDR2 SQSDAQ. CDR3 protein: CASSSRQGNSYEQYF. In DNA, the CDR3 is TGTGCCAGCAGCTCACGACAGGGCAACTCCTACGAGCAGTACTTC. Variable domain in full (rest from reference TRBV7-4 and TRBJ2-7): GAGVSQSPRYKVAKRGRDVALRCDSISGHVTLYWYRQTLGQGSEVLTYSQSDAQRDKSGRPSGRFSAERPERSVSTLKIQRTEQGDSAVYLCASSSRQGNSYEQYFGPGTRLTVT.